These 21 T cell receptor beta chains originate from one sample sequenced in a study of T cell responses to AZD1222 COVID-19 vaccine. Clones were read by immunoSEQ multiplex PCR, and TCRdb kept only the in-frame ones, dropping some. Of about 93,000 clones in the sample, over 75% were seen once. The specimen comprised peripheral blood, sampled 28 days after the second AZD1222 dose. The receptors here all came from an adult who received the AZD1222 COVID-19 vaccine.

The V and J genes are TRBV6-2 or TRBV6-3 and TRBJ1-1; tentatively, D is TRBD1 (5 bases). Trimming removed 0 bases from V and 8 bases from J, with 10 bases in between. The CDR3 is made up of 13 amino acids. Germline CDR1 reads MNHEY; CDR2 reads SVGEGT. The CDR3 is CASSYSSTVEAFF. The DNA for the CDR3 is TGTGCCAGCAGTTACTCCTCGACAGTCGAAGCTTTCTTT.

This clone was recorded only once. This sequence joins TRBV6-5 and TRBJ1-1, with 7 bases identical to TRBD1. This CDR3 has 14 amino acids. CDR1 is MNHEY and CDR2 is SVGAGI in the germline V gene. Trimming at V came to 2 bases and at J to 5 bases, leaving 5 bases not matched to a gene. CDR3 loop: CASSYGQGGTEAFF. CDR3 nucleotide sequence: TGTGCCAGCAGTTACGGTCAGGGGGGAACTGAAGCTTTCTTT.

V is TRBV5-1 and J is TRBJ1-1, with 8 positions matching TRBD1. The CDR3 totals 14 residues. From germline, CDR1 is SGHRS and CDR2 YFSETQ. With V trimmed by 4 bases and J by 2 bases, 4 bases remained unmatched. CDR3 sequence: CASSLQGANTEAFF. The CDR3 DNA sequence: TGCGCCAGCAGCCTCCAGGGGGCCAACACTGAAGCTTTCTTT.

This sequence joins TRBV10-3 and TRBJ2-3; TRBD2 is a possible D gene (6 bases). The V and J ends lost 8 bases and 6 bases respectively, with 15 bases between them. The CDR3 runs to 13 residues. Germline CDR1 ENHRY, CDR2 SYGVKD. In nucleotides, the CDR3 is TGTGCCATCCGGGGGACGGCTGACGATACGCAGTATTTT. The encoded protein is CAIRGTADDTQYF.

The chain combines TRBV28 with TRBJ1-1; D is possibly TRBD1 (5 bases). Trimming left V 9 bases short and J 3 bases short, with 14 bases between. The CDR3 covers 13 residues. Germline lookup yields CDR1 MDHEN and CDR2 SYDVKM. Here the CDR3 DNA reads TGTGCCAGTCGGACCGGGGCGGACACTGAAGCTTTCTTT. Its protein product is CASRTGADTEAFF.

This clone turned up a few times. The chain joins TRBV4-2 to TRBJ2-6; D might be TRBD1 (5 bases). V was shortened by 4 bases and J by 0 bases, with 10 bases between the two germline ends. Per the germline V gene, CDR1 is LGHNA and CDR2 is YNFKEQ. The CDR3 spans 16 residues. The CDR3 DNA is TGTGCCAGCAGCCTGGGGCTGGACTCTGGGGCCAACGTCCTGACTTTC. Protein sequence: CASSLGLDSGANVLTF.

The chain uses TRBV19 and TRBJ1-1; D not resolved. V was clipped by 4 bases and J by 5 bases, with 14 bases between them. The CDR3 consists of 14 residues. Germline V gene sequence: CDR1 LNHDA, CDR2 SQIVND (reference sequence). The CDR3, as DNA: TGTGCCAGTAGTAGACACGGGATATCGACTGAAGCTTTCTTT. Encoded protein: CASSRHGISTEAFF. The full variable domain, in which reference TRBV19 and TRBJ1-1 provide the parts outside the CDR3, is DGGITQSPKYLFRKEGQNVTLSCEQNLNHDAMYWYRQDPGQGLRLIYYSQIVNDFQKGDIAEGYSVSREKKESFPLTVTSAQKNPTAFYLCASSRHGISTEAFFGQGTRLTVV.

The rearrangement links TRBV7-9 to TRBJ2-5; TRBD2 agrees at 10 bases. This CDR3 region has 16 residues. The trim removed 4 bases at V and 1 base at J, leaving 6 bases unmatched. Germline CDR1 SEHNR, CDR2 FQNEAQ (reference sequence). This chain's CDR3 is CASSWGLAPAQETQYF. CDR3 coding DNA: TGTGCCAGCAGCTGGGGACTAGCGCCCGCCCAAGAGACCCAGTACTTC.

V gene TRBV3-1 (or the pseudogene TRBV3-2) combines with J gene TRBJ2-3, with 7 bases matching TRBD2. The germline CDR1 and CDR2 sequences are LGHDT and YNNKEL (reference sequence). The V and J ends lost 1 base and 9 bases, in that order; junction bases with no gene match: 4. The CDR3 loop spans 13 amino acids. CDR3 DNA sequence: TGTGCCAGCAGCCAAGGTAGTAGCGGGACGCAGTATTTT. This gives the protein CASSQGSSGTQYF.

This chain uses TRBV18 with TRBJ1-1, with 9 positions matching TRBD1. J gave up 1 base and V 8 bases, and 2 bases lay outside the gene matches. The CDR3 is made up of 13 amino acids. Germline V gives CDR1 KGHSH, CDR2 LQKENI. CDR3 sequence (DNA): TGTGCCAGCGCGGGACAGGGGAACACTGAAGCTTTCTTT. This sequence encodes CASAGQGNTEAFF.

The rearrangement links TRBV18 to TRBJ1-1, with D maybe TRBD1 (5 bases). Germline V gene lookup returns CDR1 KGHSH and CDR2 LQKENI. With 1 base removed from V and 1 base from J, the gap between germline ends came to 13 bases. CDR3 size: 16 residues. CDR3 in DNA: TGTGCCAGCTCACCACGGGGGATCGGCCGGAACACTGAAGCTTTCTTT. Its translation: CASSPRGIGRNTEAFF.

V and J are TRBV3-1 (or the pseudogene TRBV3-2) and TRBJ2-3; 7 nucleotides agree with TRBD2. V lost 5 bases and J lost 4; bases outside the gene matches: 12. Germline V gene sequence: CDR1 LGHDT, CDR2 YNNKEL (reference sequence). There are 16 residues in the CDR3. The CDR3 nucleotides are TGTGCCAGCAGCTCTTACGCGGCGGGAGTCCCAGATACGCAGTATTTT. Translating it yields CASSSYAAGVPDTQYF.

The gene calls are TRBV10-3 and TRBJ2-7; no reliable D call. The CDR3 consists of 14 residues. CDR1 is ENHRY and CDR2 is SYGVKD in the germline V gene. V was cut by 2 bases and J by 0 bases, with 8 bases left in between. CDR3 amino acids: CAISEVSSSYEQYF. The CDR3, as DNA: TGTGCCATCAGTGAGGTCAGTAGCTCCTACGAGCAGTACTTC.

V usage is TRBV9 and J usage is TRBJ1-1, with D maybe TRBD1 (5 bases). The CDR3 covers 14 residues. The V and J ends lost 0 bases and 5 bases respectively, with 11 bases between them. Germline V gene sequence: CDR1 SGDLS, CDR2 YYNGEE. CDR3 in amino acids: CASSVVVRDTEAFF. In DNA, the CDR3 is TGTGCCAGCAGCGTAGTTGTCAGGGATACTGAAGCTTTCTTT.

CDR3 coding DNA: TGTGCCAGCAGCTTGCAGGGGCTCGCCTACAATGAGCAGTTCTTC. The encoded protein is CASSLQGLAYNEQFF. This chain connects TRBV5-5 to TRBJ2-1, with D perhaps TRBD1 (6 bases). The CDR3 is 15 amino acids. Trimming removed 1 base from V and 2 bases from J, with 10 bases in between. Germline values: CDR1 SGHKS, CDR2 YYEKEE (reference sequence).

The chain carries TRBV7-2 and TRBJ1-5, with TRBD1 as a possible D gene (5 bases). This CDR3 region has 19 residues. The germline V gene has CDR1 SGHTA and CDR2 FQGNSA. Trimming removed 1 base at V and 1 base at J, with 20 bases between. CDR3 DNA: TGTGCCAGCAGCTTAGGCGGGGGATCTTGGGCAGGGAGCAATCAGCCCCAGCATTTT. Protein: CASSLGGGSWAGSNQPQHF.

The chain has TRBV6-6 and TRBJ2-3; tentatively, D is TRBD2 (5 bases). Germline V gene lookup returns CDR1 MNHNY and CDR2 SVGAGI (reference sequence). The germline V and J ends were trimmed by 10 bases and 6 bases, with 20 bases remaining between them. CDR3 length equals 14 residues. This CDR3 reads CATKDLTRRDTQYF. The CDR3 DNA is TGTGCCACGAAGGACTTAACCCGCAGGGATACGCAGTATTTT.

The chain links TRBV7-9 to TRBJ1-2; D gene unclear. Germline V CDR1 and CDR2: SEHNR, FQNEAQ (reference sequence). V dropped 1 base and J dropped 0 bases, with 6 bases sitting between them. The CDR3 contains 14 residues. CDR3 residues: CASSLEQPNYGYTF. CDR3 nucleotide sequence: TGTGCCAGCAGCTTAGAACAACCTAACTATGGCTACACCTTC.

V is TRBV6-6 and J is TRBJ2-1; TRBD1 agrees at 9 bases. The CDR3 runs 14 residues. V lost 6 bases to trimming and J lost 9 bases; unmatched junction nucleotides: 9. CDR1 is MNHNY, CDR2 SVGAGI, per germline (reference sequence). DNA of the CDR3: TGTGCCAGCAGAACCGGGACAGGGACGGGTGAGCAGTTCTTC. Translation gives CASRTGTGTGEQFF.

The CDR3 nucleotides read TGTGCCAGCAGTGAAAGGTGGGACAGGGTGTGGGGCTACGAGCAGTACTTC. This encodes CASSERWDRVWGYEQYF. The genes are TRBV2 and TRBJ2-7; 9 bases line up with TRBD1. CDR1 is SNHLY and CDR2 is FYNNEI in the germline V gene. The CDR3 covers 17 residues. V was clipped by 2 bases and J by 3 bases; unmatched bases: 11.

This CDR3 is CASSYALQGSTEAFF. The DNA for the CDR3 is TGTGCCAGCAGTTACGCCCTTCAGGGGTCCACTGAAGCTTTCTTT. The chain uses TRBV6-6 and TRBJ1-1, with D tentatively TRBD1 (6 bases). This CDR3 contains 15 residues. Between the trimmed V and J ends, which lost 2 bases and 4 bases, there was a span of 14 bases. Germline assignment: CDR1 MNHNY and CDR2 SVGAGI (reference sequence).